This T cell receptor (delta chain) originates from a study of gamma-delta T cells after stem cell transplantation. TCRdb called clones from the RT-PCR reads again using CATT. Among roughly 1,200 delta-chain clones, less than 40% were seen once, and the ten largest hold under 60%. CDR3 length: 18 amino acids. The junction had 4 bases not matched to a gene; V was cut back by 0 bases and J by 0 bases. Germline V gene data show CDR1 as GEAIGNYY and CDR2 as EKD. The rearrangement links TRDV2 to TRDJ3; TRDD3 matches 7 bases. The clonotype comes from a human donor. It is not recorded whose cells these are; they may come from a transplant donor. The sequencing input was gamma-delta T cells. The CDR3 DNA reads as TGTGCCTGTGACACCCTGGGGGGAAGCTCCTGGGACACCCGACAGATGTTTTTC. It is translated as CACDTLGGSSWDTRQMFF.